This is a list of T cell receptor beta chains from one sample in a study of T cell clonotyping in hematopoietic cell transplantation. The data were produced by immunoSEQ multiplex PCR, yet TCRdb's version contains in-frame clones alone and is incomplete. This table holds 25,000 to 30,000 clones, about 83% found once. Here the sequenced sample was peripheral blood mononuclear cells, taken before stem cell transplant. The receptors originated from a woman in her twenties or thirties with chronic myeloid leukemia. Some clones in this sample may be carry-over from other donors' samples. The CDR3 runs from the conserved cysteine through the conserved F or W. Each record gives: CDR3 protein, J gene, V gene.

CASSLTGGWAGYGYTF,TRBJ1-2,TRBV5-6
CASSFTGTGELFF,TRBJ2-2,TRBV7-9
CAISELQGTEAFF,TRBJ1-1,TRBV10-3
CASSPLAGSYGYTF,TRBJ1-2,TRBV18
CASSTTSGNYNSPLHF,TRBJ1-6,TRBV27
CSSRASSNEKLFF,TRBJ1-4,TRBV29-1
CASSALSDSTDTQYF,TRBJ2-3,TRBV25-1
CASSISRVKIETQYF,TRBJ2-5,TRBV19
CASRRGQERSNYGYTF,TRBJ1-2,TRBV27
CASSLNSPLHF,TRBJ1-6,TRBV5-6
CASSLDGWQGDGANVLTF,TRBJ2-6,TRBV7-2
CASSGDGEKLFF,TRBJ1-4,TRBV7-8
CASSARGGRSDTQYF,TRBJ2-3,TRBV9
CASSIAGTQGNTLHF,TRBJ1-6,TRBV19
CASRHQGATPNYGYTF,TRBJ1-2,TRBV6-6
CASSLGRTSTDTQYF,TRBJ2-3,TRBV7-3
CASSLEDTEPTEAFF,TRBJ1-1,TRBV5-4
CAWSVSMVEAFF,TRBJ1-1,TRBV30
CASSLGAVAAFF,TRBJ1-1,TRBV7-9
CAWRDRDRGLSSAFF,TRBJ1-1,TRBV30
CASSRTGSYEQYF,TRBJ2-7,TRBV4-2
CASSLGGPNTGELFF,TRBJ2-2,TRBV4-2
CASSLGGRGDNNEQFF,TRBJ2-1,TRBV13
CASSNSNTGELFF,TRBJ2-2,TRBV6-5
CAWSWQGGTDTQYF,TRBJ2-3,TRBV30
CASSQDRTNTGELFF,TRBJ2-2,TRBV14
CASGSGTPPREQYF,TRBJ2-7,TRBV6-5
CASSLGAAGNIQYF,TRBJ2-4,TRBV5-4
CAWSRGIVRNTEAFF,TRBJ1-1,TRBV30
CASISGGNTGELFF,TRBJ2-2,TRBV6-6
CASSREFQETQYF,TRBJ2-5,TRBV2
CSVEYNANQPQHF,TRBJ1-5,TRBV29-1
CASSPGTVKGTEAFF,TRBJ1-1,TRBV4-3
CASSLDWGGYTF,TRBJ1-2,TRBV5-8
CAWSAPSQTQYF,TRBJ2-3,TRBV30
CASSSGVNNQPQHF,TRBJ1-5,TRBV5-6
CASRRGENTEAFF,TRBJ1-1,TRBV6-5
CASSYYRDQPQHF,TRBJ1-5,TRBV6-5
CASRNQKSGYTF,TRBJ1-2,TRBV28
CASSHQPGNTIYF,TRBJ1-3,TRBV4-1
CASSVKLGQYSNQPQHF,TRBJ1-5,TRBV6-1
CALMMAGSSYEQYF,TRBJ2-7,TRBV30
CASSGPWGAGNTIYF,TRBJ1-3,TRBV19
CASSQVLGNSPLHF,TRBJ1-6,TRBV4-1